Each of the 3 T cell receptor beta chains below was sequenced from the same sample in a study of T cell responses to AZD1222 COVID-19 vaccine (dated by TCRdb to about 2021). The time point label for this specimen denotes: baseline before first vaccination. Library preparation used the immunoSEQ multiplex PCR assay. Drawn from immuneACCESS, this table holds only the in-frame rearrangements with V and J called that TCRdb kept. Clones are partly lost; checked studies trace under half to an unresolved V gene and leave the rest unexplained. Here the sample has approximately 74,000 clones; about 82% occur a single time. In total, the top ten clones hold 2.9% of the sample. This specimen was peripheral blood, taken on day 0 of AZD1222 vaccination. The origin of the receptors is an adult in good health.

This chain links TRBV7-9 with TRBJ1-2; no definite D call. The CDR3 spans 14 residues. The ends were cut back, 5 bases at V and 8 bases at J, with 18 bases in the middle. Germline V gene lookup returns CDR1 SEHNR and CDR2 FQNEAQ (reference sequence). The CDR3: CASSPNFVREGYTF. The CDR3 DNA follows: TGTGCCAGCAGCCCCAATTTCGTAAGGGAAGGCTACACCTTC.

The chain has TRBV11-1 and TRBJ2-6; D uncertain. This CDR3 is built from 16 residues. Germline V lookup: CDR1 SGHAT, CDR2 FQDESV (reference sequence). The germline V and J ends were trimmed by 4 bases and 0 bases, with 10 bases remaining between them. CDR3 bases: TGTGCCAGCAGCTCCGGACGGAACTCTGGGGCCAACGTCCTGACTTTC. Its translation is CASSSGRNSGANVLTF.

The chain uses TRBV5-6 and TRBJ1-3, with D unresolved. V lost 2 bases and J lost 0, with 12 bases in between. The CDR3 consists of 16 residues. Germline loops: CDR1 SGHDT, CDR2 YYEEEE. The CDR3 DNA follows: TGTGCCAGCAGCTTATCCCGGGCCTCCTCTGGAAACACCATATATTTT. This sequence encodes CASSLSRASSGNTIYF.